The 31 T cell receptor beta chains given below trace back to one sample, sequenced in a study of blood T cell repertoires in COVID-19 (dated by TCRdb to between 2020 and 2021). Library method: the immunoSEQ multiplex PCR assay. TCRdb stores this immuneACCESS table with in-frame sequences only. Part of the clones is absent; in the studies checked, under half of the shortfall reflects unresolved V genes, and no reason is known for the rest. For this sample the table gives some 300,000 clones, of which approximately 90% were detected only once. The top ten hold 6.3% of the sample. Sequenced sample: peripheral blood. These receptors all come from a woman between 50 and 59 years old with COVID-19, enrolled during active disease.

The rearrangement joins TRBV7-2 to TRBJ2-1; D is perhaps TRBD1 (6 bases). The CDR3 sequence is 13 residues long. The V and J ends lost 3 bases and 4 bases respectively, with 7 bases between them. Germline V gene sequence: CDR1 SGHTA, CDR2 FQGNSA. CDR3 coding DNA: TGTGCCAGCAGCTTCGGACAGTACAATGAGCAGTTCTTC. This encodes CASSFGQYNEQFF. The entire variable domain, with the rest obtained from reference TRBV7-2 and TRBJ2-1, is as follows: GAGVSQSPSNKVTEKGKDVELRCDPISGHTALYWYRQSLGQGLEFLIYFQGNSAPDKSGLPSDRFSAERTGGSVSTLTIQRTQQEDSAVYLCASSFGQYNEQFFGPGTRLTVL.

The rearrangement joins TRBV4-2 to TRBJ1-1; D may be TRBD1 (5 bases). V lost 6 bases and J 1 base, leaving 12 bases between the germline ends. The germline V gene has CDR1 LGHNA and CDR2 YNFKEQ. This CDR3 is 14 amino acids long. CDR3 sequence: CASSIGGENTEAFF. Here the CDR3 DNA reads TGTGCCAGCAGTATAGGAGGGGAGAACACTGAAGCTTTCTTT.

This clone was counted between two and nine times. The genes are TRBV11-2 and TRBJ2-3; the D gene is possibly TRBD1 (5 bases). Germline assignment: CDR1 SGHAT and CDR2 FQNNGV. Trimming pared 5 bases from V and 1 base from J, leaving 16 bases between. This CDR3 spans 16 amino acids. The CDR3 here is CASSLGPSEGTDTQYF. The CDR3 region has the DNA TGTGCCAGCAGCCTGGGGCCATCCGAGGGCACAGATACGCAGTATTTT.

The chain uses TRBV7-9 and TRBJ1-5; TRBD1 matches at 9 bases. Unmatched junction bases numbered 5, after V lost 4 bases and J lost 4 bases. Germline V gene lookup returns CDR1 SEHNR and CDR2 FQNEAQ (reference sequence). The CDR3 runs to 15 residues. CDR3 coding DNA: TGTGCCAGCAGCTCACAGGGGGCACTTAATCAGCCCCAGCATTTT. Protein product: CASSSQGALNQPQHF.

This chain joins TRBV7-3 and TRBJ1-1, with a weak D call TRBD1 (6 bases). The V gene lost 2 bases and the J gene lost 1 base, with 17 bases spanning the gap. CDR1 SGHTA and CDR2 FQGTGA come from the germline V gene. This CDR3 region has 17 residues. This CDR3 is CASSLVAGASRNTEAFF. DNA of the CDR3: TGTGCCAGCAGCTTAGTGGCGGGGGCTAGTCGGAACACTGAAGCTTTCTTT.

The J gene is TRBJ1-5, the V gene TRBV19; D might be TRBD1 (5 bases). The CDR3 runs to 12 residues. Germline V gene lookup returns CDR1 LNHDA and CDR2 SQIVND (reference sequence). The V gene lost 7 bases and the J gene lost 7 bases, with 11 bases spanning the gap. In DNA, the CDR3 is TGTGCCAGTACGGAGGGGCGGCAGCCCCAGCATTTT. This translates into CASTEGRQPQHF.

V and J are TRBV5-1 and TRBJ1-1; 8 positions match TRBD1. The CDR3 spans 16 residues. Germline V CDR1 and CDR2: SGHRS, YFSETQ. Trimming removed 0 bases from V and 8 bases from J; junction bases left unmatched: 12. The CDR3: CASSLGDGQGGMEAFF. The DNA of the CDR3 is TGCGCCAGCAGCTTGGGAGACGGACAGGGTGGAATGGAAGCTTTCTTT.

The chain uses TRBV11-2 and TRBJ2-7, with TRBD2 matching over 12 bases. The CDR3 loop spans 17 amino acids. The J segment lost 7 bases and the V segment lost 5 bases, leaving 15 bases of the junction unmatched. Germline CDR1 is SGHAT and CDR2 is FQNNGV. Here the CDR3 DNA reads TGTGCCAGCAGCCCAACCGGTCTAGCGGGAGGGTTGTTAGAGCAGTACTTC. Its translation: CASSPTGLAGGLLEQYF. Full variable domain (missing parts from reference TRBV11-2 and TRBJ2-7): EAGVAQSPRYKIIEKRQSVAFWCNPISGHATLYWYQQILGQGPKLLIQFQNNGVVDDSQLPKDRFSAERLKGVDSTLKIQPAKLEDSAVYLCASSPTGLAGGLLEQYFGPGTRLTVT.

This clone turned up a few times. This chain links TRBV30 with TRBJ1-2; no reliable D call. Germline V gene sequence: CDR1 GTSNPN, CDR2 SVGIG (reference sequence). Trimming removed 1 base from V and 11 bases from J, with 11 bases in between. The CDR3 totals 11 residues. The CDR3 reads CAWSEGVGYTF. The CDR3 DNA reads TGTGCCTGGAGTGAAGGAGTCGGATACACCTTC.

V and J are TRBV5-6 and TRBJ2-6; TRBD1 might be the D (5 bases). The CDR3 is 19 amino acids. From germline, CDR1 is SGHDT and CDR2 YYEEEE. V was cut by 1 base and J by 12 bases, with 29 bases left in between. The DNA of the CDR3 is TGTGCCAGCAGCTTGAAGGGGTTCCTCCGATTAACCCAGGCAGCCGTCCTGACTTTC. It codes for CASSLKGFLRLTQAAVLTF.

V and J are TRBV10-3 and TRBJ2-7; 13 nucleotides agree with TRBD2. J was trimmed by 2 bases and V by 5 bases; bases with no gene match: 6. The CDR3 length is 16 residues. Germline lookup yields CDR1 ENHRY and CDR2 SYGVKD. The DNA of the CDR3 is TGTGCCATCAGTCCCGCGGGGACTAGCGGGACCTACGAGCAGTACTTC. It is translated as CAISPAGTSGTYEQYF.

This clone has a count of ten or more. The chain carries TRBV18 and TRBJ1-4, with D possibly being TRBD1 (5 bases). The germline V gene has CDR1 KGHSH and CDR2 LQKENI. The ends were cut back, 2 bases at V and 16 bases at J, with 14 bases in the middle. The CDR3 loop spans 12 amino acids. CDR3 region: CASSPSPGIQFF. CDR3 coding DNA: TGTGCCAGCTCACCAAGTCCAGGGATTCAGTTTTTT. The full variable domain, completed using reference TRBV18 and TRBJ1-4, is NAGVMQNPRHLVRRRGQEARLRCSPMKGHSHVYWYRQLPEEGLKFMVYLQKENIIDESGMPKERFSAEFPKEGPSILRIQQVVRGDSAAYFCASSPSPGIQFFGSGTQLSVL.

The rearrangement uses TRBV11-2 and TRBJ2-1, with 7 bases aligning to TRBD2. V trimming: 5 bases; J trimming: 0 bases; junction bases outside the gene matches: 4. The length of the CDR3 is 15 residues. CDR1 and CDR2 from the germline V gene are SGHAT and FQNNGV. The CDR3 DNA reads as TGTGCCAGCAGCCCCGGACTAGTCTCCTACAATGAGCAGTTCTTC. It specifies CASSPGLVSYNEQFF.

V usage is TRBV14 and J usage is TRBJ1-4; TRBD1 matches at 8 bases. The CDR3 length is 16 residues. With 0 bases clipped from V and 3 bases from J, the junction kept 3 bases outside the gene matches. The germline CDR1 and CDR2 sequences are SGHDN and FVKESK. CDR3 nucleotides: TGTGCCAGCAGCCAAGAACCGACAGGGGCTAATGAAAAACTGTTTTTT. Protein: CASSQEPTGANEKLFF. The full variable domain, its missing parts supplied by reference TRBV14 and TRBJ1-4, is EAGVTQFPSHSVIEKGQTVTLRCDPISGHDNLYWYRRVMGKEIKFLLHFVKESKQDESGMPNNRFLAERTGGTYSTLKVQPAELEDSGVYFCASSQEPTGANEKLFFGSGTQLSVL.

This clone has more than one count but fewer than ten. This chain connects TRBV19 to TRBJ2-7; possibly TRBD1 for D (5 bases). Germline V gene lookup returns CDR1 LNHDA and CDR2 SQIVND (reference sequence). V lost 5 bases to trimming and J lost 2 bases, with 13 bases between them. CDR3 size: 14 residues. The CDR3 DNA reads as TGTGCCAGTAGTGGTCAGGGTGGGCCCTACGAGCAGTACTTC. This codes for CASSGQGGPYEQYF.

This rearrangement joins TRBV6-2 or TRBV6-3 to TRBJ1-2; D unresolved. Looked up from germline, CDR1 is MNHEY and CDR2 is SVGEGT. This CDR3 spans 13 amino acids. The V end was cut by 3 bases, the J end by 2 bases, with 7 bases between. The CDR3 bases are TGTGCCAGCAGTTATGTTCAGAACTATGGCTACACCTTC. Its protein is CASSYVQNYGYTF.

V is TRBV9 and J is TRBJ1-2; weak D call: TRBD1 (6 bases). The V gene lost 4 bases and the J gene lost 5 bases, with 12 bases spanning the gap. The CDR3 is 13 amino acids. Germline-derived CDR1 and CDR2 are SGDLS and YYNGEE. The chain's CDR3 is CASSSYRAYGYTF. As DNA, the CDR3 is TGTGCCAGCAGCTCCTACAGGGCATATGGCTACACCTTC.

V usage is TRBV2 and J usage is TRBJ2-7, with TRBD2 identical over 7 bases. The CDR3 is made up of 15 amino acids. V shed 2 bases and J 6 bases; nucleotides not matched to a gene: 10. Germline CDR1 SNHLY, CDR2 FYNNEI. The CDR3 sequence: CASSESVREQFEQYF. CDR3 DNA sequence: TGTGCCAGCAGTGAAAGTGTGCGGGAGCAGTTCGAGCAGTACTTC.

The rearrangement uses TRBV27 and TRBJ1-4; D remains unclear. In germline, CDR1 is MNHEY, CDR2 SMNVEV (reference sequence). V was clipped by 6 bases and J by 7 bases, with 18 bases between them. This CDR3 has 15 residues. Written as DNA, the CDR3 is TGTGCCAGCAGACCCCCGGGATGGGTGGGTGAAAAACTGTTTTTT. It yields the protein CASRPPGWVGEKLFF.

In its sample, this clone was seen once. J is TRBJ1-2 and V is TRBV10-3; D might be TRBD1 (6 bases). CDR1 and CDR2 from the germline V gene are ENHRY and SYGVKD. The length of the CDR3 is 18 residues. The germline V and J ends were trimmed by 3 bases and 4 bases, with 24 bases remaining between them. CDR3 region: CAISDIVVQGRWTYGYTF. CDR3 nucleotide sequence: TGTGCCATCAGTGACATAGTCGTCCAGGGGCGATGGACCTATGGCTACACCTTC.

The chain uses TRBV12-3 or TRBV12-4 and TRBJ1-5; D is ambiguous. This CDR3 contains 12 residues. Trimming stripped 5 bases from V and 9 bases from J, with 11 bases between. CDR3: CASSLEARPQHF. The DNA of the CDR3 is TGTGCCAGCAGTCTGGAGGCCCGGCCCCAGCATTTT.

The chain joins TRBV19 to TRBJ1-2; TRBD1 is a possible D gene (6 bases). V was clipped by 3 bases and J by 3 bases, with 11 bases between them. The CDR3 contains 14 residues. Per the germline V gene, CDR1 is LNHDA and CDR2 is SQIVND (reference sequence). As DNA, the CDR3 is TGTGCCAGTAGTATGGGGTACAGGGACTATGGCTACACCTTC. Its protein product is CASSMGYRDYGYTF.

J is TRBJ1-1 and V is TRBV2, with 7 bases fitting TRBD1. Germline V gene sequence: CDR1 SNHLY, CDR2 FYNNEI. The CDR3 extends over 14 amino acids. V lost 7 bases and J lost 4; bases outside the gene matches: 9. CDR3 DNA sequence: TGTGCCAGCAAAGTAGAGGGGGCGATCACTGAAGCTTTCTTT. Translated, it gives CASKVEGAITEAFF. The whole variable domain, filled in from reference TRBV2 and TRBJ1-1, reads EPEVTQTPSHQVTQMGQEVILRCVPISNHLYFYWYRQILGQKVEFLVSFYNNEISEKSEIFDDQFSVERPDGSNFTLKIRSTKLEDSAMYFCASKVEGAITEAFFGQGTRLTVV.

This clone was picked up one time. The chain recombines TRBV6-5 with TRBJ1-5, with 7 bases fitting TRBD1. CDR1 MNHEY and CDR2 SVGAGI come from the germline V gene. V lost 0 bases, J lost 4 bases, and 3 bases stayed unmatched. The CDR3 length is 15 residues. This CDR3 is CASSYSNRGNQPQHF. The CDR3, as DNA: TGTGCCAGCAGTTACTCGAACAGGGGAAATCAGCCCCAGCATTTT.

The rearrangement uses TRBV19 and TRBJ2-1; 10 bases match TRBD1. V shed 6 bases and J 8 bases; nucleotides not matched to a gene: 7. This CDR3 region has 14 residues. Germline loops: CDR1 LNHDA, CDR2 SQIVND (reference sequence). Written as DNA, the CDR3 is TGTGCCAGTAGACCCGGGACAGGGGTCTATGAGCAGTTCTTC. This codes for CASRPGTGVYEQFF.

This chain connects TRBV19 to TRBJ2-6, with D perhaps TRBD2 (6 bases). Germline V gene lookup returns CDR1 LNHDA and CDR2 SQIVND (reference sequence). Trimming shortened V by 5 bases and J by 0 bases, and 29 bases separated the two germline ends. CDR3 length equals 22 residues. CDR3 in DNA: TGTGCCAGTAGTGCCGCCCCGGGGGAATCTTCCCCTAAGAGCTCTGGGGCCAACGTCCTGACTTTC. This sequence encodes CASSAAPGESSPKSSGANVLTF.

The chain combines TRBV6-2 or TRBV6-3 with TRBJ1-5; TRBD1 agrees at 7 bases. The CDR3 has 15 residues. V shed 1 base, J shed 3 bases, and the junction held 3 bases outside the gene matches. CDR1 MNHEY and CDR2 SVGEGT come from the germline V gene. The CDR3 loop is CASSYYDRVNQPQHF. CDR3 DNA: TGTGCCAGCAGTTACTACGACAGGGTCAATCAGCCCCAGCATTTT.

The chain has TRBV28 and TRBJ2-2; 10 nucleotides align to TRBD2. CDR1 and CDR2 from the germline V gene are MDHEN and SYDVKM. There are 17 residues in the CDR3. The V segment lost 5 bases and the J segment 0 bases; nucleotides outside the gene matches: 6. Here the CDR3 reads CASSPWTSGANTGELFF. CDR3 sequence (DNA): TGTGCCAGCAGTCCCTGGACTAGCGGCGCGAACACCGGGGAGCTGTTTTTT.

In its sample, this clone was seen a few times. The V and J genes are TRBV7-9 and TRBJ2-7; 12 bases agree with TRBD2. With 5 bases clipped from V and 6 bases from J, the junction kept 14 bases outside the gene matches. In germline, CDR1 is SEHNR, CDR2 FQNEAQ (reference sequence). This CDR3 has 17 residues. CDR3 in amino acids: CASSPTLLTSGSGEQYF. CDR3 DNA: TGTGCCAGCAGCCCCACTCTACTGACTAGCGGGAGCGGCGAGCAGTACTTC.

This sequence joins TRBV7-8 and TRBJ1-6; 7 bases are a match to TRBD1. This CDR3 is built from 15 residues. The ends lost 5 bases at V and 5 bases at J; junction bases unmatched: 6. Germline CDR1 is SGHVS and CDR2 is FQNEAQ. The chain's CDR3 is CASSPGQVNNSPLHF. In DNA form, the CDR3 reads TGTGCCAGCAGCCCCGGACAGGTTAATAATTCACCCCTCCACTTT.

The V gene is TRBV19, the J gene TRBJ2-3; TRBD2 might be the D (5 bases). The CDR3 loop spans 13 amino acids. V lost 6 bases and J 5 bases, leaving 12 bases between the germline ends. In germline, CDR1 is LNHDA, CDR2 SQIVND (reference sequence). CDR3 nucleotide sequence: TGTGCCAGTAGAGGGCGGGCGGTAGATACGCAGTATTTT. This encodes CASRGRAVDTQYF.